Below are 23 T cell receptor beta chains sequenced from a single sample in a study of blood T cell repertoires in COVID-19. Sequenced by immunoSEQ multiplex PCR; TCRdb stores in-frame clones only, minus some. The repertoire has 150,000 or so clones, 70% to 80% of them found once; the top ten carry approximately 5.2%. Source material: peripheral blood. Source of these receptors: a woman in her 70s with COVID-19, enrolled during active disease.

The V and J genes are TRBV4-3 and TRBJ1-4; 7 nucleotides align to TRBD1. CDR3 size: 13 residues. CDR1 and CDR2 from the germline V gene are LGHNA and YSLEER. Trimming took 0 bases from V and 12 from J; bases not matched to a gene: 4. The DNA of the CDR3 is TGCGCCAGCAGCCAAGAGACAGGGTCGGAACTGTTTTTT. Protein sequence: CASSQETGSELFF.

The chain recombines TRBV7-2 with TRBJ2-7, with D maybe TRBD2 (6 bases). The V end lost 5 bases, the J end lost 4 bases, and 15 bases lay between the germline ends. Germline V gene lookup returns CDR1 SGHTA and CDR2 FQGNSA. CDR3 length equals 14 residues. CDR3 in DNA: TGTGCCAGCAGCCCAACGTCGGGGGTTTACGAGCAGTACTTC. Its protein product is CASSPTSGVYEQYF. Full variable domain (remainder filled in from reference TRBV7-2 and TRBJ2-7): GAGVSQSPSNKVTEKGKDVELRCDPISGHTALYWYRQSLGQGLEFLIYFQGNSAPDKSGLPSDRFSAERTGGSVSTLTIQRTQQEDSAVYLCASSPTSGVYEQYFGPGTRLTVT.

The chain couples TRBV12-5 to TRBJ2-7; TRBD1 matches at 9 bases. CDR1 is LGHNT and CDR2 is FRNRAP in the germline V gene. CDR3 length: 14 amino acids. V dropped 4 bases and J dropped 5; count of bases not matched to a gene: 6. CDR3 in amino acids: CASGSGTGYHEQYF. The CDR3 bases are TGTGCTAGTGGTTCTGGGACAGGGTATCACGAGCAGTACTTC.

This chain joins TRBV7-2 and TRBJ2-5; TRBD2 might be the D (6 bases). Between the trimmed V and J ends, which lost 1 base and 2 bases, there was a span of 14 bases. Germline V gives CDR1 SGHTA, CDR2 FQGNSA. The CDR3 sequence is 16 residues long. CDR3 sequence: CASSLVSMGGQETQYF. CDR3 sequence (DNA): TGTGCCAGCAGCTTAGTGTCGATGGGGGGACAAGAGACCCAGTACTTC.

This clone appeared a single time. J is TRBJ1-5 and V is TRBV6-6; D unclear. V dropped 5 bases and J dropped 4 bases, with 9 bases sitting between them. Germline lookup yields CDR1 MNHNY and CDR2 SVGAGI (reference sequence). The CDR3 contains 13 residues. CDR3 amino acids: CASSPTSNQPQHF. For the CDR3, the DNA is TGTGCCAGCAGTCCTACCTCAAATCAGCCCCAGCATTTT.

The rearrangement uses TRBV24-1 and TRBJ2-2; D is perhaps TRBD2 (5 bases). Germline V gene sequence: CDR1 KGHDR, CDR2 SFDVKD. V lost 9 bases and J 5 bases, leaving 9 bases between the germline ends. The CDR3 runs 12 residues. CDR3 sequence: CATARETGELFF. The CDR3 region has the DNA TGTGCCACCGCGAGGGAAACCGGGGAGCTGTTTTTT.

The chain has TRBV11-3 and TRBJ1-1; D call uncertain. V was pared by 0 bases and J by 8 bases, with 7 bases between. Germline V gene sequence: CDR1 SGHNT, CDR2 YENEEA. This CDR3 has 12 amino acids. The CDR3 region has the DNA TGTGCCAGCAGCTTAGATTCGGGAGAAGCTTTCTTT. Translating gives CASSLDSGEAFF.

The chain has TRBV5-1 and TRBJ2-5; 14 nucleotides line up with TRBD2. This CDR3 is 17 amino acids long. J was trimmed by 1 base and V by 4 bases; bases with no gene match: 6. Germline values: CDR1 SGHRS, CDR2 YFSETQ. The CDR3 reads CASSPGLAGALQETQYF. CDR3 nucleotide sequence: TGCGCCAGCAGCCCGGGACTAGCGGGGGCCCTCCAAGAGACCCAGTACTTC.

CDR3 in amino acids: CASSIKGYSNQPQHF. The CDR3 DNA sequence: TGTGCCAGTAGTATAAAGGGGTATAGCAATCAGCCCCAGCATTTT. The chain carries TRBV19 and TRBJ1-5; a weak D match, TRBD1 (5 bases). Trimming stripped 2 bases from V and 0 bases from J, with 8 bases between. The germline V gene has CDR1 LNHDA and CDR2 SQIVND (reference sequence). The CDR3 totals 15 residues.

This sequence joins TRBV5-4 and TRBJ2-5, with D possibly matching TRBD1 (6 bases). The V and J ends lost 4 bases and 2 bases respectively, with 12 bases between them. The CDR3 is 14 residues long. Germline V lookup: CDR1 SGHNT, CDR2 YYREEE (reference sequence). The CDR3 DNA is TGTGCCAGCAGCCCCGGACAGATACAAGAGACCCAGTACTTC. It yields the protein CASSPGQIQETQYF.

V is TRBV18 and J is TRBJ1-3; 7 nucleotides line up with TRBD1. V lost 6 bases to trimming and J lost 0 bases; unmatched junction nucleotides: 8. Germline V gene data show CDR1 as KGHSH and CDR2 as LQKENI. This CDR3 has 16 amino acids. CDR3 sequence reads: CASSTDRALSGNTIYF. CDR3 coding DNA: TGTGCCAGCTCGACCGACAGGGCCCTCTCTGGAAACACCATATATTTT.

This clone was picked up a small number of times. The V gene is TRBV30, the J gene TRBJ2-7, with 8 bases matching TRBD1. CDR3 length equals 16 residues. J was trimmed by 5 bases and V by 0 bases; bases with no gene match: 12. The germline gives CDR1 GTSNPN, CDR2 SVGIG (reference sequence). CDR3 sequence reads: CAWSVRRDRSLDEQYF. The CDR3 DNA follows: TGTGCCTGGAGTGTACGCCGGGACAGGAGTCTCGACGAGCAGTACTTC.

The CDR3 DNA is TGTGCCTGGAGCGCAGGGGGGAATCAGCCCCAGCATTTT. It codes for CAWSAGGNQPQHF. This chain links TRBV30 with TRBJ1-5; 7 nucleotides line up with TRBD1. Losses at the gene ends were 3 bases for V and 4 bases for J; bases not matched to a gene: 3. This CDR3 spans 13 amino acids. The V gene's germline CDR1 is GTSNPN and CDR2 SVGIG (reference sequence).

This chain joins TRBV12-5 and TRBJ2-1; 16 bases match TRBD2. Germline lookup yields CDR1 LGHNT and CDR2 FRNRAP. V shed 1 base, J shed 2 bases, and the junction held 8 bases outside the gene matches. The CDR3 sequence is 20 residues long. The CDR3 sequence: CASGLAPGTSGGEPYNEQFF. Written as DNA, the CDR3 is TGTGCTAGTGGTTTGGCACCAGGGACTAGCGGGGGGGAACCCTACAATGAGCAGTTCTTC.

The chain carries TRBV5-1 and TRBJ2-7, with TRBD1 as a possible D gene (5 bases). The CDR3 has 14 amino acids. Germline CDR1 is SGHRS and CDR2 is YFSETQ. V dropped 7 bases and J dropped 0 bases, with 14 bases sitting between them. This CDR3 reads CASRRTPNSYEQYF. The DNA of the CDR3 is TGCGCCAGCCGACGGACACCAAACTCCTACGAGCAGTACTTC.

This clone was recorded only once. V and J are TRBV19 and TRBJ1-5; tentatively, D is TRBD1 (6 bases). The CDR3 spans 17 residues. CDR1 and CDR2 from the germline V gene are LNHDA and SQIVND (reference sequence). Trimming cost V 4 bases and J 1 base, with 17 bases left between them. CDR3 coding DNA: TGTGCCAGTAGTACCACAGGGAGTGGTCGAAGCAATCAGCCCCAGCATTTT. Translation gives CASSTTGSGRSNQPQHF.

The CDR3 here is CASGTGGSNQPQHF. CDR3 bases: TGTGCCAGCGGAACAGGGGGGAGCAATCAGCCCCAGCATTTT. This chain uses TRBV27 with TRBJ1-5; 8 bases agree with TRBD1. CDR3 size: 14 residues. V lost 8 bases, J lost 1 base, and 4 bases stayed unmatched. Germline V gives CDR1 MNHEY, CDR2 SMNVEV (reference sequence).

In DNA form, the CDR3 reads TGTGCCAGCAGCTTCGGTCTCGGACACACAGATACGCAGTATTTT. This sequence encodes CASSFGLGHTDTQYF. The chain is built from TRBV7-8 and TRBJ2-3, with D maybe TRBD1 (5 bases). CDR3 length equals 15 residues. Germline V gene data show CDR1 as SGHVS and CDR2 as FQNEAQ. The V gene lost 3 bases and the J gene lost 2 bases, with 12 bases spanning the gap.

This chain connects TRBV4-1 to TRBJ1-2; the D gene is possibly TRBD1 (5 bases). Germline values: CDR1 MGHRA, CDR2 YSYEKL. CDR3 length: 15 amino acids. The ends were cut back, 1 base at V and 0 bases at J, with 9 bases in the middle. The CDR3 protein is CASSQVETANYGYTF. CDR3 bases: TGCGCCAGCAGCCAAGTTGAGACAGCTAACTATGGCTACACCTTC.

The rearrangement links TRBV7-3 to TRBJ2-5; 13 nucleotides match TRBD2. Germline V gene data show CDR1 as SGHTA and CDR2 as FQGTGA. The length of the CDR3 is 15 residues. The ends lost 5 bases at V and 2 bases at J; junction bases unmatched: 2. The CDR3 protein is CASSPGLAGQETQYF. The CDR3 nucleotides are TGTGCCAGCAGCCCGGGACTAGCGGGGCAAGAGACCCAGTACTTC. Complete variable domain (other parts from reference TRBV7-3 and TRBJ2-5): GAGVSQTPSNKVTEKGKYVELRCDPISGHTALYWYRQSLGQGPEFLIYFQGTGAADDSGLPNDRFFAVRPEGSVSTLKIQRTERGDSAVYLCASSPGLAGQETQYFGPGTRLLVL.

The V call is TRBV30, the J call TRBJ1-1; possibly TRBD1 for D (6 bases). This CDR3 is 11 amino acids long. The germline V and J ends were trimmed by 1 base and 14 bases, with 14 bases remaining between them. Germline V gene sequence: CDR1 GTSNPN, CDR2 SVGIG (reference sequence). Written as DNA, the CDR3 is TGTGCCTGGAGTGCAGGGGTCAGGCGGTTCTTT. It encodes CAWSAGVRRFF.

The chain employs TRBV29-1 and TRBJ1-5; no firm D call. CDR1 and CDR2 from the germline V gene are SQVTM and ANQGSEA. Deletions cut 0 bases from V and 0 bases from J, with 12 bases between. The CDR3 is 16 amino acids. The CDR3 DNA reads TGCAGCGTTGAAGATCCGGGGATCAATAGCAATCAGCCCCAGCATTTT. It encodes CSVEDPGINSNQPQHF.

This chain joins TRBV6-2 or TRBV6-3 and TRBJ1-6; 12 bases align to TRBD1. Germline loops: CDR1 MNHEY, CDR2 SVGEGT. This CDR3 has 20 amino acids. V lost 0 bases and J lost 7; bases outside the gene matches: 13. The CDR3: CASSYSHVPGQGALNSPLHF. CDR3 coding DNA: TGTGCCAGCAGTTACTCGCATGTCCCGGGACAGGGGGCTTTGAATTCACCCCTCCACTTT.